Detailed here is one T cell receptor (beta chain). The antigen is unknown. The sample belongs to a study of cytomegalovirus exposure and HLA in healthy donors. Findings and caveats of the study: In an earlier analysis, most TCR beta V segments were productive about 87% or about 30% of the time. Reportedly, a later analysis found an Asian-associated ancestry cluster had fewer N-insertions than the approximately 640-donor mean. DRB1 showed the most TCR associations and HLA-C the fewest in a later analysis, as rates varied by HLA locus.

Germline CDR1 is MGHRA and CDR2 is YSYEKL. CDR3 length equals 16 residues. Germline trimming cut 1 base from V and 2 bases from J; bases unmatched to any gene: 5. Both 60 Vbeta primers and 13 Jbeta primers went into the PCR. Assay used: immunoSEQ multiplex PCR; TCRdb lists only in-frame clones, some missing. The data contain around 180,000 clones, roughly 70% of them singletons. This receptor was taken from a girl between 5 and 17 years old in good health and CMV-seronegative. The chain has TRBV4-1 and TRBJ2-1; 7 nucleotides match TRBD1. Sequenced input: PBMCs. CDR3 in amino acids: CASSQVWDRAYNEQFF. The CDR3 coding sequence is TGCGCCAGCAGCCAAGTTTGGGACAGAGCCTACAATGAGCAGTTCTTC.